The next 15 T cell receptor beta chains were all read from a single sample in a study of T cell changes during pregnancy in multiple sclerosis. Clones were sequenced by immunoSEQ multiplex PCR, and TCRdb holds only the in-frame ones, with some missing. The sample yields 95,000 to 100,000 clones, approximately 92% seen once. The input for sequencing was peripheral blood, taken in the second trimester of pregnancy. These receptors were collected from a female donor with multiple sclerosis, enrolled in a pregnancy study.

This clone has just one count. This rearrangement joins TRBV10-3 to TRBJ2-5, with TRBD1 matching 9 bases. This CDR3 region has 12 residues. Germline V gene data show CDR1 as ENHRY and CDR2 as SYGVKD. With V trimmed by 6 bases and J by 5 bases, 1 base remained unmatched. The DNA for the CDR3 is TGTGCCATCAGGGGGACAGGGGAGACCCAGTACTTC. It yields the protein CAIRGTGETQYF.

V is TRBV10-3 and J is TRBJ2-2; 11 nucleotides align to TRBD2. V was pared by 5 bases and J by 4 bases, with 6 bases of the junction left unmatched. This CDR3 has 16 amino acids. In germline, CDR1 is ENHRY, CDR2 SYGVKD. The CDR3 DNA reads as TGTGCCATCAGTTATAGCGGGAGGGCAGGCACCGGGGAGCTGTTTTTT. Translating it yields CAISYSGRAGTGELFF.

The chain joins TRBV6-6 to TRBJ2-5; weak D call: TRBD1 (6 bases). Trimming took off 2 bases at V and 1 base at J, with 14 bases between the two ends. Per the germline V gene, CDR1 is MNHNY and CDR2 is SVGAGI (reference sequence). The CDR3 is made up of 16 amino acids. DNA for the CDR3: TGTGCCAGCAGTTACCCACACAGGGATTCCCAAGAGACCCAGTACTTC. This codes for CASSYPHRDSQETQYF.

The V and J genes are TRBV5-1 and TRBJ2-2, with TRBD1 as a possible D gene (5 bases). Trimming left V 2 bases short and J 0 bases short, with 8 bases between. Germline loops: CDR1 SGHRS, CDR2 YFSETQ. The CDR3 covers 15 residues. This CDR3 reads CASSLRQTNTGELFF. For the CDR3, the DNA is TGCGCCAGCAGCTTAAGACAGACGAACACCGGGGAGCTGTTTTTT. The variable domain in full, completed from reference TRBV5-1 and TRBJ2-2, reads KAGVTQTPRYLIKTRGQQVTLSCSPISGHRSVSWYQQTPGQGLQFLFEYFSETQRNKGNFPGRFSGRQFSNSRSEMNVSTLELGDSALYLCASSLRQTNTGELFFGEGSRLTVL.

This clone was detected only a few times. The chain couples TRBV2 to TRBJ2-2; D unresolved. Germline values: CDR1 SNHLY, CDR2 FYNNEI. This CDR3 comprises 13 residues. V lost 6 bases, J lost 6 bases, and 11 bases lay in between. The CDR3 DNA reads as TGTGCCAGCAGCCGCGACGAGGCCGGGGAGCTGTTTTTT. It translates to CASSRDEAGELFF.

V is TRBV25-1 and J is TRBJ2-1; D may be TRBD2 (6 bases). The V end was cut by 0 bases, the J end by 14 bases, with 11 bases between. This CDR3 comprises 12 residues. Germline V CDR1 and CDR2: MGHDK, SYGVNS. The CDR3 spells CASSEYGDLKFF. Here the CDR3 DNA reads TGTGCCAGCAGTGAATATGGGGACTTAAAGTTCTTC.

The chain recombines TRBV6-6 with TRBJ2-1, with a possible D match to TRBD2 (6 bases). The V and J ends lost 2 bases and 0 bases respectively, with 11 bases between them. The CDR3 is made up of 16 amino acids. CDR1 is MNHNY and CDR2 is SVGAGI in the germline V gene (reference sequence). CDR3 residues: CASSYGTGSSYNEQFF. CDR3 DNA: TGTGCCAGCAGTTACGGGACTGGGAGCTCCTACAATGAGCAGTTCTTC.

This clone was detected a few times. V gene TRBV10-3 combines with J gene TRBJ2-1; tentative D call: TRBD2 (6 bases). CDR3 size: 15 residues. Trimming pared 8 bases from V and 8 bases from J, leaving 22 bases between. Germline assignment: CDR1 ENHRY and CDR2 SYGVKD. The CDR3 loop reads CAIAPGGTGFDEQFF. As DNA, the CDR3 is TGTGCCATCGCACCGGGCGGGACGGGATTCGATGAGCAGTTCTTC.

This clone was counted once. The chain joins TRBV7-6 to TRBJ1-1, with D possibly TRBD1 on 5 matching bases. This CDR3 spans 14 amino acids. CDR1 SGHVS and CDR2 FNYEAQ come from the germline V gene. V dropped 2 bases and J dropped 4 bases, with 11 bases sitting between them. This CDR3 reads CASSLQGIGTEAFF. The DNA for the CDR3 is TGTGCCAGCAGCTTACAGGGTATCGGCACTGAAGCTTTCTTT.

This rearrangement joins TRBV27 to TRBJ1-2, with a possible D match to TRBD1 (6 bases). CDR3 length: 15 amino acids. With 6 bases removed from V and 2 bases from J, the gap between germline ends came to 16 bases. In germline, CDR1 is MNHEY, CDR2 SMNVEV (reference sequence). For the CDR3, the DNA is TGTGCCAGCAGGGACCCGCCCACAGGGAACTATGGCTACACCTTC. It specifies CASRDPPTGNYGYTF.

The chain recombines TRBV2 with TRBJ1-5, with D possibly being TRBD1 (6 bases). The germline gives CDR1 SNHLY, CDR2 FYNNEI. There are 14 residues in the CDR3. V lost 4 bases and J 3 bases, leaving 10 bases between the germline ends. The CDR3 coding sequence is TGTGCCAGCAGTGTGCAGGGGACCAATCAGCCCCAGCATTTT. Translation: CASSVQGTNQPQHF.

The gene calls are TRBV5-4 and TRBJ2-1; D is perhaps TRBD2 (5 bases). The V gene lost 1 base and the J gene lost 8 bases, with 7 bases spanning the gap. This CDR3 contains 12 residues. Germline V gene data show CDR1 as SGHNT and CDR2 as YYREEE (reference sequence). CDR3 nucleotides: TGTGCCAGCAGCTTGCACGGGGATGAGCAGTTCTTC. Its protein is CASSLHGDEQFF.

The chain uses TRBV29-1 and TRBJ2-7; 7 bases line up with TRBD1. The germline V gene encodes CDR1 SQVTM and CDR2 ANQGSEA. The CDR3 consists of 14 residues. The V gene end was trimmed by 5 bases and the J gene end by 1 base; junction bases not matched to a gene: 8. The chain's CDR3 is CSVSNRGLSYEQYF. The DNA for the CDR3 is TGCAGCGTTTCTAACAGGGGCCTGTCCTACGAGCAGTACTTC.

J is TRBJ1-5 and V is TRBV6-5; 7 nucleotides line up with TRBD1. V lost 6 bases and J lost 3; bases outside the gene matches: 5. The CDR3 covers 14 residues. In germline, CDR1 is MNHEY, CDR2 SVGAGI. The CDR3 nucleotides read TGTGCCAGCAGCCAGGGGGGCTTCAATCAGCCCCAGCATTTT. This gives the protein CASSQGGFNQPQHF.

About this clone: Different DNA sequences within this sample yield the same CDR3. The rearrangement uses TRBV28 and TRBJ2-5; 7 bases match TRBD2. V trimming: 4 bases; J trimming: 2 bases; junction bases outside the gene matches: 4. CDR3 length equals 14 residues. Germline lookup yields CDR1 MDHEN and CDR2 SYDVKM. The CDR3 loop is CASSSSGRQETQYF. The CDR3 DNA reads TGTGCCAGCAGTTCTAGCGGAAGACAAGAGACCCAGTACTTC.